A selection of T cell receptor beta chains follows, all from one sample in a study of T cells in Graves' hyperthyroidism and ophthalmopathy. In TCRdb, the multiplex PCR reads were re-called with MiXCR into one record per CDR3 protein. This table holds 270,000 or so distinct CDR3 sequences, approximately 26% found once. Source material: blood. The receptors stem from a man aged 40-49 years with Graves' hyperthyroidism that later progressed to Graves' ophthalmopathy. CDR3s include the opening cysteine and the closing phenylalanine or tryptophan. A D gene is named only where the DNA matches it firmly. A row's size may be missing; if present it is once, few, many or a size class.

TGCAGCGTCGAGGATGGGACAGGAGCTAACTATGGCTACACCTTC CSVEDGTGANYGYTF TRBJ1-2 TRBD1 many TRBV29-1
TGTGCCAGCAGCTTAGACGATCCCGGGACCCAGTACTTC CASSLDDPGTQYF TRBJ2-5 . many TRBV7-9
TGTGCCAGCAGTAGACAAGGGTTTTTGGACACTGAAGCTTTCTTT CASSRQGFLDTEAFF TRBJ1-1 . . TRBV28
TGTGCCAGCAGCACCGTCCCGGGACTAGCGGTCTACGAGCAGTACTTC CASSTVPGLAVYEQYF TRBJ2-7 TRBD2 . TRBV12-3/TRBV12-4
TGCAGTGCTAGTCAGGGGAACACTGAAGCTTTCTTT CSASQGNTEAFF TRBJ1-1 . many TRBV20-1
TGTGCCAGCAGTCTGGAACATTCGCACGAGCAGTACTTC CASSLEHSHEQYF TRBJ2-7 . . TRBV28
TGTGCCAGCAGCTTTGGAGGGATCGAGCAGTACTTC CASSFGGIEQYF TRBJ2-7 . many TRBV5-5
TGTGCCAGCAGTTACCAGGACAGATATTACGAGCAGTACTTC CASSYQDRYYEQYF TRBJ2-7 . many TRBV6-5
TGTGCCACCAGCAGTGGGGGGGCCGCAAGTACCGGGGAGCTGTTTTTT CATSSGGAASTGELFF TRBJ2-2 . many TRBV15
TGTGCCAGCTCACCTCTTTTTGTTTCGCCGGGGGGAGAGACCCAGTACTTC CASSPLFVSPGGETQYF TRBJ2-5 TRBD2 many TRBV18
TGCGCCAGCAGCTTATTCGGGACCTACGAGCAGTACTTC CASSLFGTYEQYF TRBJ2-7 . many TRBV5-1
TGTGCCACCCACGGGCCGGTTTTAGGCGGGGAGCTGTTTTTT CATHGPVLGGELFF TRBJ2-2 . many TRBV12-3/TRBV12-4
TGTGCCAGCTCACCGAAGGGACAGGGGGCCTCCCAGCATTTT CASSPKGQGASQHF TRBJ1-5 TRBD1 . TRBV18
TGTGCCAGCAGTTTATTTGCGGGTAACAAAAACATTCAGTACTTC CASSLFAGNKNIQYF TRBJ2-4 . many TRBV28
TGTGCCAGCAGTGACGACGCTGACAGGGGTATGGGTGGCTACACCTTC CASSDDADRGMGGYTF TRBJ1-2 TRBD1 many TRBV25-1
TGTGCCAGCAGTTTATCGGGGGTCCAAGAGACCCAGTACTTC CASSLSGVQETQYF TRBJ2-5 . many TRBV12-3/TRBV12-4
TGTGCCTGGAGTTTGGGGCAGGGGGCCCAGGAGACCCAGTACTTC CAWSLGQGAQETQYF TRBJ2-5 TRBD1 many TRBV30
TGTGCCAGCAGGGATCTCTCGGACACCTATCAGCCCCAGCATTTT CASRDLSDTYQPQHF TRBJ1-5 . few TRBV2
TGTGCCAGCAGTTTAACGAAAGAGACCCAGTACTTC CASSLTKETQYF TRBJ2-5 . many TRBV12-3/TRBV12-4
TGTGCCAGCAGCACTCAAACAGGGGACGGCGGCTACACCTTC CASSTQTGDGGYTF TRBJ1-2 TRBD1 many TRBV6-5
TGTGCCTGGAGTGTAGCAAGCTACGAGCAGTACTTC CAWSVASYEQYF TRBJ2-7 . many TRBV30
TGCGCCAGCAGCTTGGACAGGTCCAACTATGGCTACACCTTC CASSLDRSNYGYTF TRBJ1-2 . many TRBV5-1
TGTGCCAGCAGTGAAGGTCGACTAGCGGAGACCCAGTACTTC CASSEGRLAETQYF TRBJ2-5 TRBD2 few TRBV6-1